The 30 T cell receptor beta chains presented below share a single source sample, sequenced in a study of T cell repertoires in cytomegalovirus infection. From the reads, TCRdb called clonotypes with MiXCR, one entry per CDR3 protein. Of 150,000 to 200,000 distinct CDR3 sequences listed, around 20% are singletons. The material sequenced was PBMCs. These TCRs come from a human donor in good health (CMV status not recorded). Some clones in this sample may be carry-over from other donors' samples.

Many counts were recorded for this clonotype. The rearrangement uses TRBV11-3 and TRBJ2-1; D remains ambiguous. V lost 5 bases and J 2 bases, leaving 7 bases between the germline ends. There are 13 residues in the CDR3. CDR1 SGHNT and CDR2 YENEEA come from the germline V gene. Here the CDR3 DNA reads TGTGCCAGCAGCCCCTCACCCTACAATGAGCAGTTCTTC. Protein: CASSPSPYNEQFF.

The CDR3 sequence: CATSTFRGRGYSNQPQHF. CDR3 in DNA: TGTGCCACCAGCACCTTTCGGGGCAGGGGGTATAGCAATCAGCCCCAGCATTTT. The gene calls are TRBV15 and TRBJ1-5, with TRBD1 matching over 7 bases. Per the germline V gene, CDR1 is LNHNV and CDR2 is YYDKDF (reference sequence). Trimming cost V 4 bases and J 0 bases; bases outside gene matches: 12. This CDR3 contains 18 residues.

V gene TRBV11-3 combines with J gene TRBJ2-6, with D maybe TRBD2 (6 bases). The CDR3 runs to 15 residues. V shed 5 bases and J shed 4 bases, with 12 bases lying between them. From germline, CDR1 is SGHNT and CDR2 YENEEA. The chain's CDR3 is CASSPAGFGANVLTF. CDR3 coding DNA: TGTGCCAGCAGCCCGGCGGGGTTCGGGGCCAACGTCCTGACTTTC.

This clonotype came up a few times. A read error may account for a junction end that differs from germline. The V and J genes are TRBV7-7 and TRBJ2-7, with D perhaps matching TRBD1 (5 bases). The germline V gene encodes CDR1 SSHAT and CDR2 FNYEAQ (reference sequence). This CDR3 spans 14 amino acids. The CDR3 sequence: CASSLALQAGEQYF. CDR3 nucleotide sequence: TGTGCTAGCAGCTTAGCTCTACAGGCTGGGGAGCAGTACTTC.

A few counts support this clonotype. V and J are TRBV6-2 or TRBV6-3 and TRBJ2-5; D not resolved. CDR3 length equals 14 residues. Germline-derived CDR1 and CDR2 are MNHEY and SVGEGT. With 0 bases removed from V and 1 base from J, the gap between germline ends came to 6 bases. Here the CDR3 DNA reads TGTGCCAGCAGTTACTCCGCAGTCCAAGAGACCCAGTACTTC. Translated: CASSYSAVQETQYF.

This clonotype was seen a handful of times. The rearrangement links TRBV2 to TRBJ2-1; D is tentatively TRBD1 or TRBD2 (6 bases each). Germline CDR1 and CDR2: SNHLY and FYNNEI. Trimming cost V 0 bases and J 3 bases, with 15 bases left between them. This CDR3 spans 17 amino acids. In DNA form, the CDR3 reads TGTGCCAGCAGTGAAGCTGGTAGGGGGGCGGGCTACAATGAGCAGTTCTTC. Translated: CASSEAGRGAGYNEQFF.

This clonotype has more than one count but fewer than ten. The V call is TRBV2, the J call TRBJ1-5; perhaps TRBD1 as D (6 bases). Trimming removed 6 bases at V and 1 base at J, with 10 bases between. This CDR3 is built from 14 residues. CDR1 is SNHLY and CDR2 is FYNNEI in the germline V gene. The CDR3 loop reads CASRTTGSNQPQHF. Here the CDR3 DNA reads TGTGCCAGCAGAACTACAGGGAGCAATCAGCCCCAGCATTTT.

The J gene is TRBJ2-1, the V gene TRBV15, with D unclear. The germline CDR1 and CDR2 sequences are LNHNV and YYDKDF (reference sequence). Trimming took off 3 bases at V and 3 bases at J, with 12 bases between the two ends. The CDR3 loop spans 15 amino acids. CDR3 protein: CATSSLTTVYNEQFF. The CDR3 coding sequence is TGTGCCACCAGCAGTCTTACTACCGTCTACAATGAGCAGTTCTTC.

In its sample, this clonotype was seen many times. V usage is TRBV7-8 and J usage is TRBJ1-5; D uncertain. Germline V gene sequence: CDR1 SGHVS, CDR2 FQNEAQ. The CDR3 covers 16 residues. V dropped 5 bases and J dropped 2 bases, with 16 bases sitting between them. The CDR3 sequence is CASSPPGGRGNQPQHF. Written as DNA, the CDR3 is TGTGCCAGCAGCCCCCCCGGCGGGAGGGGCAATCAGCCCCAGCATTTT.

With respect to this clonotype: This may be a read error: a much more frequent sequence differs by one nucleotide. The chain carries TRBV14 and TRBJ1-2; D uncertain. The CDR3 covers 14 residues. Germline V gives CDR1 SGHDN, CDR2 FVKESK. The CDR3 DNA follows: TGTGCCAGCAGACAAGAGGGAGACTACTATGGCTACACCTTC. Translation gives CASRQEGDYYGYTF. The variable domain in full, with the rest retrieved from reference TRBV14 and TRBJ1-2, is EAGVTQFPSHSVIEKGQTVTLRCDPISGHDNLYWYRRVMGKEIKFLLHFVKESKQDESGMPNNRFLAERTGGTYSTLKVQPAELEDSGVYFCASRQEGDYYGYTFGSGTRLTVV.

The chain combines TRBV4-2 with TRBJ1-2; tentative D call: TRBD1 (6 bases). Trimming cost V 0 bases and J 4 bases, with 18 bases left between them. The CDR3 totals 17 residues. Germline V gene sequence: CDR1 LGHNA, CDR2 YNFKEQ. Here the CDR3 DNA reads TGTGCCAGCAGCCAAGATATTATAGGACAGAAGGGCTATGGCTACACCTTC. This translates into CASSQDIIGQKGYGYTF.

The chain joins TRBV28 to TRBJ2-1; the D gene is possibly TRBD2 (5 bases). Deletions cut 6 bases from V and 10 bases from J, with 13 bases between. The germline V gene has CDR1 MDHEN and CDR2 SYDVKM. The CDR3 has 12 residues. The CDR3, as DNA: TGTGCCAGCAGCCTTTCCTTAGCGGAGCAGTTCTTC. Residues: CASSLSLAEQFF.

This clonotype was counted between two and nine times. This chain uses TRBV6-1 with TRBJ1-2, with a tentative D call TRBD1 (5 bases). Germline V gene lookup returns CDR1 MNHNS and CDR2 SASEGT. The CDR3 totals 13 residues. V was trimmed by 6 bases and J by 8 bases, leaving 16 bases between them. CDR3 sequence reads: CASSVQGRLGYTF. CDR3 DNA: TGTGCCAGCAGCGTTCAGGGACGTCTGGGCTACACCTTC.

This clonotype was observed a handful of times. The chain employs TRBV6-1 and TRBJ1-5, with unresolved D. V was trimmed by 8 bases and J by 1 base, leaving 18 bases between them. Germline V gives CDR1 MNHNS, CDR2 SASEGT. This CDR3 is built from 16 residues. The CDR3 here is CASDPLRARSNQPQHF. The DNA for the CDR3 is TGTGCCAGCGACCCGTTGAGGGCCCGGAGCAATCAGCCCCAGCATTTT.

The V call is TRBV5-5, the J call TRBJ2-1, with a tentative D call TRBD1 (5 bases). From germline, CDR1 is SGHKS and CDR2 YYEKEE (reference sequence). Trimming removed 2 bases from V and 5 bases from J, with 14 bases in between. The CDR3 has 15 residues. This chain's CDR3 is CASSFLGATNNEQFF. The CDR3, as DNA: TGTGCCAGCAGCTTTCTTGGGGCTACAAACAATGAGCAGTTCTTC.

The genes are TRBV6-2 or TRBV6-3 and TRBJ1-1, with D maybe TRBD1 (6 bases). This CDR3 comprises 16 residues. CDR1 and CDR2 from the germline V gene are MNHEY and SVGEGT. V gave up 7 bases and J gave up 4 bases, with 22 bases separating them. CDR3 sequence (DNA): TGTGCCAGCACTAACGGGGGGCGAAGTGGTGGCACTGAAGCTTTCTTT. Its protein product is CASTNGGRSGGTEAFF.

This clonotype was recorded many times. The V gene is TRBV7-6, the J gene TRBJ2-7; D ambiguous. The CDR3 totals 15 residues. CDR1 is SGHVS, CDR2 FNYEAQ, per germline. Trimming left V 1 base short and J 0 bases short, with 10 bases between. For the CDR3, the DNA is TGTGCCAGCAGCTTAGAACAGCCCCCCTCCTACGAGCAGTACTTC. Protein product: CASSLEQPPSYEQYF.

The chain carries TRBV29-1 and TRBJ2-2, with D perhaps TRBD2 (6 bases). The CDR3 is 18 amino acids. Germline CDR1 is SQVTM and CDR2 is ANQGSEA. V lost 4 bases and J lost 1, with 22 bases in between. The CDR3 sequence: CSVGPLGGGYGNTGELFF. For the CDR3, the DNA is TGCAGCGTTGGTCCCTTAGGTGGAGGGTACGGGAACACCGGGGAGCTGTTTTTT.

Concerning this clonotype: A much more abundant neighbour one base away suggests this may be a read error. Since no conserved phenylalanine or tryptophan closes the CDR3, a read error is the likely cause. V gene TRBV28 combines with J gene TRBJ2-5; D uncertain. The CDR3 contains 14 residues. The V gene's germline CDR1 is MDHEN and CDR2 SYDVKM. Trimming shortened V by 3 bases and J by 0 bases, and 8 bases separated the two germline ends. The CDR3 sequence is CASSFKRYQETQYS. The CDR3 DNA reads TGTGCCAGCAGTTTTAAAAGGTACCAAGAGACCCAGTACTCC.

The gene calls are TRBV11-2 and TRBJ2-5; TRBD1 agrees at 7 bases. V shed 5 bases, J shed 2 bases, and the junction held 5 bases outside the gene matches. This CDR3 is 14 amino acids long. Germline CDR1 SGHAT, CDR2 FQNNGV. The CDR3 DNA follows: TGTGCCAGCAGCCAACCGACAGGGCAAGAGACCCAGTACTTC. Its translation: CASSQPTGQETQYF.

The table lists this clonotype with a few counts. The chain's CDR3 is CASSINSYEQYF. CDR3 nucleotides: TGTGCCAGTAGTATCAACAGCTACGAGCAGTACTTC. This chain connects TRBV19 to TRBJ2-7; D is undetermined. Germline CDR1 LNHDA, CDR2 SQIVND (reference sequence). Trimming cost V 3 bases and J 3 bases, with 6 bases left between them. The CDR3 has 12 residues. Full variable domain (rest looked up from reference TRBV19 and TRBJ2-7): DGGITQSPKYLFRKEGQNVTLSCEQNLNHDAMYWYRQDPGQGLRLIYYSQIVNDFQKGDIAEGYSVSREKKESFPLTVTSAQKNPTAFYLCASSINSYEQYFGPGTRLTVT.

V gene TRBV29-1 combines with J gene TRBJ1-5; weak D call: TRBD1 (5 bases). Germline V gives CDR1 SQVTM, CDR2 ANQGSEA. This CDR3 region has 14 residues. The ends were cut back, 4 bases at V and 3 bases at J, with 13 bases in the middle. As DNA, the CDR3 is TGCAGCGTTGGTGGGGCGGGCGTCAATCAGCCCCAGCATTTT. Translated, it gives CSVGGAGVNQPQHF. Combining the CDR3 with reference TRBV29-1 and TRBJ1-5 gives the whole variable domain SAVISQKPSRDICQRGTSLTIQCQVDSQVTMMFWYRQQPGQSLTLIATANQGSEATYESGFVIDKFPISRPNLTFSTLTVSNMSPEDSSIYLCSVGGAGVNQPQHFGDGTRLSIL.

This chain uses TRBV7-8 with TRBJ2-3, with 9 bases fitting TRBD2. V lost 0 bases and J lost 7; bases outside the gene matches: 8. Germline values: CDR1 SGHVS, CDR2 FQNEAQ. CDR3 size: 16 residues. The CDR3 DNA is TGTGCCAGCAGCTTAGCTCCTAGCGGGACCATATATACGCAGTATTTT. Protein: CASSLAPSGTIYTQYF.

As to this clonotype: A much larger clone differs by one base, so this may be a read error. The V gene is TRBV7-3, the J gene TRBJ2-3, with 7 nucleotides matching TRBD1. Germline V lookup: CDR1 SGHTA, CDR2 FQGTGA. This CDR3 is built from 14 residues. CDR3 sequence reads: CVSSSSTGMDTQYF. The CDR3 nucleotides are TGTGTCAGCAGCTCGTCGACAGGGATGGATACGCAGTATTTT.

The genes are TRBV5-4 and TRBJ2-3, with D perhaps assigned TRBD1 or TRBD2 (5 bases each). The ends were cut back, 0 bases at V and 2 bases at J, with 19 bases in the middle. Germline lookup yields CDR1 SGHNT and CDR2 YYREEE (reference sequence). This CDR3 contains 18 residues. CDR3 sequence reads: CASSLEWAPSRVTDTQYF. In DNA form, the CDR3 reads TGTGCCAGCAGCTTGGAGTGGGCTCCTAGCAGGGTCACAGATACGCAGTATTTT.

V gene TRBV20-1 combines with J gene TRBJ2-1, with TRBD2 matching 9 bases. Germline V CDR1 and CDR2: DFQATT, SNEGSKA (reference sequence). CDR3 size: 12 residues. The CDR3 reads CGGGGSYNEQFF. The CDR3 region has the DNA TGCGGCGGGGGGGGCTCCTACAATGAGCAGTTCTTC.

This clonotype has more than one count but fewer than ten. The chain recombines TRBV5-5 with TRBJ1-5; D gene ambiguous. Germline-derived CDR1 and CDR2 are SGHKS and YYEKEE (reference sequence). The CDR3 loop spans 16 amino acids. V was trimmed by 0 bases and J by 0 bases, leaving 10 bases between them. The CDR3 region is CASSLVAVYSNQPQHF. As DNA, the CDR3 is TGTGCCAGCAGCTTGGTGGCGGTGTATAGCAATCAGCCCCAGCATTTT. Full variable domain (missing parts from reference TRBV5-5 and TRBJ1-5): DAGVTQSPTHLIKTRGQQVTLRCSPISGHKSVSWYQQVLGQGPQFIFQYYEKEERGRGNFPDRFSARQFPNYSSELNVNALLLGDSALYLCASSLVAVYSNQPQHFGDGTRLSIL.

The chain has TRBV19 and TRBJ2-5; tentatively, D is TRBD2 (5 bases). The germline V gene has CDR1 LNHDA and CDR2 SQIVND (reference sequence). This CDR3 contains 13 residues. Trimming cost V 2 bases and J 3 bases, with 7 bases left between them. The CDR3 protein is CASSIYGKETQYF. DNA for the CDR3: TGTGCCAGTAGTATATACGGGAAAGAGACCCAGTACTTC. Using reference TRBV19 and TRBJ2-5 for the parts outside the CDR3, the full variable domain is DGGITQSPKYLFRKEGQNVTLSCEQNLNHDAMYWYRQDPGQGLRLIYYSQIVNDFQKGDIAEGYSVSREKKESFPLTVTSAQKNPTAFYLCASSIYGKETQYFGPGTRLLVL.

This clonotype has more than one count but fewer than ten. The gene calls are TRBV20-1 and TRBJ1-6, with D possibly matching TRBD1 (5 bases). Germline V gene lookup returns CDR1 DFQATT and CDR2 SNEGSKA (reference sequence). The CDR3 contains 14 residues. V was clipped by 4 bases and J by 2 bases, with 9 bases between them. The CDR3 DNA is TGCAGTGCTACTGAAGGGGCCTATAATTCACCCCTCCACTTT. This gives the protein CSATEGAYNSPLHF.

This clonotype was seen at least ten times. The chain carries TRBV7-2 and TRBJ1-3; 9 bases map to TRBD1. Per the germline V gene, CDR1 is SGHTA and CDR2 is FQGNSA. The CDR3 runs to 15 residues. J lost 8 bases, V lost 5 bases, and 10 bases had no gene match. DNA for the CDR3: TGTGCCAGCAGCACAAGACAGGGGGGGGTGGACACCATATATTTT. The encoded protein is CASSTRQGGVDTIYF.